Shown below are 2 T cell receptor beta chains from a single sample sequenced in a study of cytomegalovirus exposure and HLA in healthy donors. A multiplex PCR was run with 60 Vbeta primers and 13 Jbeta primers. The repertoire was sequenced with immunoSEQ multiplex PCR; TCRdb's copy has only in-frame clones and lacks some. The repertoire has roughly 150,000 clones, 70% to 80% of them found once; the top ten carry 6.5%. Sequencing used PBMCs. The receptors originated from a man in his forties in good health and CMV-seropositive.

This chain connects TRBV21-1 to TRBJ2-7; the table's D call, TRBD1, has no DNA check behind it. TRBV21-1 is termed a pseudogene. The length of the CDR3 is 19 residues. The CDR3 DNA reads as TGTGCCAGCAGCAAAGGTCGTGAGCTCCGGGACAGGAGCTCCTACGAGCAGTACTTC. Translation: CASSKGRELRDRSSYEQYF.

The CDR3 loop reads CASSLRSDSYEQYF. CDR3 bases: TGTGCCAGCAGCTTGCGGTCAGACTCCTACGAGCAGTACTTC. The chain carries TRBV7-9 and TRBJ2-7; D unresolved. The CDR3 is 14 residues long. CDR1 and CDR2 (germline): SEHNR, FQNEAQ (reference sequence). Between the trimmed V and J ends, which lost 3 bases and 0 bases, there was a span of 9 bases.